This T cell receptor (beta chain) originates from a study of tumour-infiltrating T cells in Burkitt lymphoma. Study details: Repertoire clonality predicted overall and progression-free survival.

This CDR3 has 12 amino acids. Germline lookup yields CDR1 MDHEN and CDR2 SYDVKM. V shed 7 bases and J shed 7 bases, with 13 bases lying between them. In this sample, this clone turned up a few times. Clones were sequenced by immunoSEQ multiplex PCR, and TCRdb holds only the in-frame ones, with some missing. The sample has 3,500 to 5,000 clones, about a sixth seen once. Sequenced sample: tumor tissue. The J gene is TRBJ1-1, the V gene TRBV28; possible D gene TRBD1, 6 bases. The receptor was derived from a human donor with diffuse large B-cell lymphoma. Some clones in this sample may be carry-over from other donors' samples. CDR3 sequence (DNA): TGTGCCAGCATTCGGGGGCTTAGTGAAGCTTTCTTT. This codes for CASIRGLSEAFF. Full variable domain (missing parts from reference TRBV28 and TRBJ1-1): DVKVTQSSRYLVKRTGEKVFLECVQDMDHENMFWYRQDPGLGLRLIYFSYDVKMKEKGDIPEGYSVSREKKERFSLILESASTNQTSMYLCASIRGLSEAFFGQGTRLTVV.